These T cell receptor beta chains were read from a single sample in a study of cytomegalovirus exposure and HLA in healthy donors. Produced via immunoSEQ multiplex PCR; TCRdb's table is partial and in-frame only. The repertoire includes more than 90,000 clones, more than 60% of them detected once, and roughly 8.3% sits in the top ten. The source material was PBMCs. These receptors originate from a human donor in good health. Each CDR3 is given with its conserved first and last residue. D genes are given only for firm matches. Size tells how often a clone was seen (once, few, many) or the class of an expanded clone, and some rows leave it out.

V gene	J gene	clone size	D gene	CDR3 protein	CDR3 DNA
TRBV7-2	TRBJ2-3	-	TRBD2	CASSLSRRERDTQYF	TGTGCCAGCAGCTTAAGCCGGCGGGAGCGAGATACGCAGTATTTT
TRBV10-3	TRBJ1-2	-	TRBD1	CAISPQGALSYGYTF	TGTGCCATCAGTCCACAGGGGGCGCTTAGCTATGGCTACACCTTC
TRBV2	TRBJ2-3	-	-	CASSEAMVAITRDTQYF	TGTGCCAGCAGTGAAGCGATGGTAGCCATAACTAGGGATACGCAGTATTTT
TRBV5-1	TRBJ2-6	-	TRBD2	CASSLSGGVSSGANVLTF	TGCGCCAGCAGCTTGTCGGGGGGTGTCAGCTCTGGGGCCAACGTCCTGACTTTC
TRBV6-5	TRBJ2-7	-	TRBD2	CASSPSGGTYEQYF	TGTGCCAGCAGTCCTAGCGGGGGGACCTACGAGCAGTACTTC
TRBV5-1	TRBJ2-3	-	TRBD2	CASSPTSGGTDTQYF	TGCGCCAGCAGCCCGACTAGCGGAGGCACAGATACGCAGTATTTT
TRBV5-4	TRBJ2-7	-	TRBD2	CASSFPGLGYEQYF	TGTGCCAGCAGCTTTCCGGGACTAGGCTACGAGCAGTACTTC
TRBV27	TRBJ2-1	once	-	CASRTDSYNEQFF	TGTGCCAGCAGAACAGACTCCTACAATGAGCAGTTCTTC
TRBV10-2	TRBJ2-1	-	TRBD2	CASGVVAGGLNEQFF	TGCGCCAGCGGGGTCGTAGCGGGAGGACTCAATGAGCAGTTCTTC
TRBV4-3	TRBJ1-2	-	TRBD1	CASSQEDRGYGYTF	TGCGCCAGCAGCCAAGAGGACAGGGGCTATGGCTACACCTTC
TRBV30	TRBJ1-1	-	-	CAGNRGLGTEAFF	TGTGCCGGGAATAGGGGATTAGGGACTGAAGCTTTCTTT
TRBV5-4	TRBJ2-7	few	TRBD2	CASSSAGGPGEQYF	TGTGCCAGCAGCTCAGCGGGAGGGCCGGGCGAGCAGTACTTC
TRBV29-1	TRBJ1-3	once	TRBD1	CSVVHSSIRDRGLRTTSGNTIYF	TGCAGCGTCGTCCACTCCTCAATCCGGGACAGGGGTCTTAGAACCACCTCTGGAAACACCATATATTTT
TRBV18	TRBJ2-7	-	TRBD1	CASSPQGQGSEQYF	TGTGCCAGCTCACCACAGGGACAGGGCTCCGAGCAGTACTTC
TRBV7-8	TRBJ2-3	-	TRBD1	CASSSQGQGTDTQYF	TGTGCCAGCAGCTCCCAAGGACAGGGTACAGATACGCAGTATTTT
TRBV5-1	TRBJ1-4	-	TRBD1	CASSARQGENEKLFF	TGCGCCAGCAGCGCCCGACAGGGCGAGAATGAAAAACTGTTTTTT
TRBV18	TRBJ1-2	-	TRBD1	CASSPQGTGTANYGYTF	TGTGCCAGCTCACCACAGGGGACCGGGACAGCTAACTATGGCTACACCTTC
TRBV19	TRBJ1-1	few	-	CASRLKPGNTEAFF	TGTGCCAGTAGACTAAAACCCGGGAACACTGAAGCTTTCTTT
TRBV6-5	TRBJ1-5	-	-	CASSYSHRSNQPQHF	TGTGCCAGCAGTTACTCCCACCGGAGCAATCAGCCCCAGCATTTT
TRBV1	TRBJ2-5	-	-	CTSSHPRTRHETQYF	TGCACCAGCAGCCATCCCAGGACTAGGCATGAGACCCAGTACTTC
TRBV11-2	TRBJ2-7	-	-	CASSLSASLSYEQYF	TGTGCCAGCAGCTTAAGCGCCAGTCTCTCCTACGAGCAGTACTTC
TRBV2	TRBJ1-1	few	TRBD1	CASGTGGTGTEAFF	TGTGCCAGCGGAACAGGGGGCACGGGCACTGAAGCTTTCTTT
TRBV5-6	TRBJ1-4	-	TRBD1	CASSLGQGGEKLFF	TGTGCCAGCAGCTTGGGGCAGGGGGGTGAAAAACTGTTTTTT
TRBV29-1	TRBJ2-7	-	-	CSVTDRPYEQYF	TGCAGCGTCACCGACAGACCCTACGAGCAGTACTTC
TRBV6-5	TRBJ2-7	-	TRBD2	CASSSVAGGPYEQYF	TGTGCCAGCAGTTCCGTCGCGGGAGGGCCCTACGAGCAGTACTTC
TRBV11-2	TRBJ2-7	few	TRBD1	CASSSGGSNYEQYF	TGTGCCAGCAGCTCAGGGGGATCAAACTACGAGCAGTACTTC
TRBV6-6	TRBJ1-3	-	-	CASSYRGNTIYF	TGTGCCAGCAGTTACCGGGGAAACACCATATATTTT
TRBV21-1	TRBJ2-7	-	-	CASSTLRQGLFTYEQYF	TGTGCCAGCAGCACTCTACGACAGGGCCTATTTACCTACGAGCAGTACTTC
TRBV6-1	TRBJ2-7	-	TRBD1	CASSVSQGASYEQYF	TGTGCCAGCAGTGTAAGCCAGGGGGCATCCTACGAGCAGTACTTC